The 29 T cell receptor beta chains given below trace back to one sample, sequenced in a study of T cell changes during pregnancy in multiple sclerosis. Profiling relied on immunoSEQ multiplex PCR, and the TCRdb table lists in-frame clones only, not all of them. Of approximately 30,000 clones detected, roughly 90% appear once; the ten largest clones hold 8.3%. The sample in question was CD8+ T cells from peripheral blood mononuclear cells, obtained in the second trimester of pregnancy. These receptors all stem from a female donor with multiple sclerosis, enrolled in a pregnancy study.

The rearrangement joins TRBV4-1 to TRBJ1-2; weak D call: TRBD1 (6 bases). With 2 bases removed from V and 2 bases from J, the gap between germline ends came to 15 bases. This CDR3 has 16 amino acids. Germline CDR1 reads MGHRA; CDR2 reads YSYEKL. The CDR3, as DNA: TGCGCCAGCAGCCAACTCCTTTGGGGGCGAAACTATGGCTACACCTTC. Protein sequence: CASSQLLWGRNYGYTF.

The CDR3 DNA is TGTGCCAGCAGCCAATCCGGGGCGGGGTCCGACGAGCAGTACTTC. Translated, it gives CASSQSGAGSDEQYF. The chain couples TRBV5-6 to TRBJ2-7; weak D call: TRBD2 (6 bases). Trimming stripped 4 bases from V and 5 bases from J, with 19 bases between. Germline CDR1 reads SGHDT; CDR2 reads YYEEEE. The CDR3 is 15 residues long.

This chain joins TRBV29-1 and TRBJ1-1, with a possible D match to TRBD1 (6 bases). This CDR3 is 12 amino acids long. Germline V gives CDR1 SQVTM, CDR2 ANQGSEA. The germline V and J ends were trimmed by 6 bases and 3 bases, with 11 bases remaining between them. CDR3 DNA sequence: TGCAGCGTACCTTACAGGGACACTGAAGCTTTCTTT. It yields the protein CSVPYRDTEAFF.

The CDR3 DNA sequence: TGCAGCGTTGAGGGGGGGCGCGGTGAAAAACTGTTTTTT. Residues: CSVEGGRGEKLFF. The chain combines TRBV29-1 with TRBJ1-4; D perhaps matches TRBD1 (6 bases). The CDR3 covers 13 residues. Germline CDR1 reads SQVTM; CDR2 reads ANQGSEA. With 3 bases removed from V and 7 bases from J, the gap between germline ends came to 12 bases. The variable domain in full, with the rest retrieved from reference TRBV29-1 and TRBJ1-4, is SAVISQKPSRDICQRGTSLTIQCQVDSQVTMMFWYRQQPGQSLTLIATANQGSEATYESGFVIDKFPISRPNLTFSTLTVSNMSPEDSSIYLCSVEGGRGEKLFFGSGTQLSVL.

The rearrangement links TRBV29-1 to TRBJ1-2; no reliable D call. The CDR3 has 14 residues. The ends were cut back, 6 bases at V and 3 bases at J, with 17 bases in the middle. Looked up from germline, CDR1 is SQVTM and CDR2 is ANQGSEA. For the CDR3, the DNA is TGCAGCGTAATTAAAGACGGGTCTCACTATGGCTACACCTTC. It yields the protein CSVIKDGSHYGYTF.

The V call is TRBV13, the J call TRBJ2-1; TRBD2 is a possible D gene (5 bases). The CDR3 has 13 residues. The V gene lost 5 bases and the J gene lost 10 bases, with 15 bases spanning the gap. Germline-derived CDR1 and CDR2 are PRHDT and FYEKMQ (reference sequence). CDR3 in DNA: TGTGCCAGCAGCCGGAGAGGGCGGATCGAGCAGTTCTTC. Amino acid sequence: CASSRRGRIEQFF.

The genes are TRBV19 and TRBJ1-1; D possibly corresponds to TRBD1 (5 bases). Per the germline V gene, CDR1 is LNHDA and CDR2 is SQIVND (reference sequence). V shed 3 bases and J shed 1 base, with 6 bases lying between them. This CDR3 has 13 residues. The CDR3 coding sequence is TGTGCCAGTAGTATTCAGGGGAACACTGAAGCTTTCTTT. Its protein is CASSIQGNTEAFF.

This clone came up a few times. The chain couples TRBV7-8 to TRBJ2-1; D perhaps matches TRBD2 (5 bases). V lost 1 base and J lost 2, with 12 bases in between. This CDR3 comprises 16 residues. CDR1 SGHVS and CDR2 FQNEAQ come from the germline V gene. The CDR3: CASSLVARGPYNEQFF. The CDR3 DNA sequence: TGTGCCAGCAGCTTAGTGGCCCGGGGTCCCTACAATGAGCAGTTCTTC.

The CDR3 bases are TGTGCCAGCAGTGGATGGGGGGGGGTGCGTATTGGCAATCAGCCCCAGCATTTT. This codes for CASSGWGGVRIGNQPQHF. V and J are TRBV6-1 and TRBJ1-5; a weak D match, TRBD1 (5 bases). Trimming took off 4 bases at V and 2 bases at J, with 21 bases between the two ends. Germline V gene sequence: CDR1 MNHNS, CDR2 SASEGT. There are 18 residues in the CDR3.

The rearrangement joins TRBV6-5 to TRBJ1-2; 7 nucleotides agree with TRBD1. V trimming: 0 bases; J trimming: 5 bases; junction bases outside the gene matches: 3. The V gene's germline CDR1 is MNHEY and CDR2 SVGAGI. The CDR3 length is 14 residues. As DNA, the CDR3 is TGTGCCAGCAGTTACTCGTACAGGGGATATGGCTACACCTTC. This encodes CASSYSYRGYGYTF.

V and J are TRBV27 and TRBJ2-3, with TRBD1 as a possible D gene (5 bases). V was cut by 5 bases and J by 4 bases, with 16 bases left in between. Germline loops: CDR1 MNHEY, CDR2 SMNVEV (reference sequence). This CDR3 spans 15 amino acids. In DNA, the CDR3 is TGTGCCAGCAGTCCACAGGATGCACGACCAGATACGCAGTATTTT. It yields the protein CASSPQDARPDTQYF.

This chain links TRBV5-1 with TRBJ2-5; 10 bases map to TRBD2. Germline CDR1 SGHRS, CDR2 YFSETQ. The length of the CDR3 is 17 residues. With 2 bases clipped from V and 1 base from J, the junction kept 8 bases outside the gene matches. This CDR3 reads CASSFSAGGPIQETQYF. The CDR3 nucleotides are TGCGCCAGCAGCTTCTCAGCGGGGGGGCCGATCCAAGAGACCCAGTACTTC.

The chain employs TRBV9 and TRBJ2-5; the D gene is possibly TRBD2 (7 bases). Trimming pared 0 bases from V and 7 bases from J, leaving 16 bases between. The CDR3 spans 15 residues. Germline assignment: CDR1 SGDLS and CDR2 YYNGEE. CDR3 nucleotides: TGTGCCAGCAGCGTAGATGGGGGGGGCGGGGGGACCCAGTACTTC. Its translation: CASSVDGGGGGTQYF.

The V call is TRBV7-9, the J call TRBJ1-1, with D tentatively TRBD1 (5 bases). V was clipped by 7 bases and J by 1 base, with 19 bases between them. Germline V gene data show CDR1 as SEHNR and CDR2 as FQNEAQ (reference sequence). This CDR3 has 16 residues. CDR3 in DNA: TGTGCCAGCAACAGAGAGGACGGGGGTCCGAACACTGAAGCTTTCTTT. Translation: CASNREDGGPNTEAFF.

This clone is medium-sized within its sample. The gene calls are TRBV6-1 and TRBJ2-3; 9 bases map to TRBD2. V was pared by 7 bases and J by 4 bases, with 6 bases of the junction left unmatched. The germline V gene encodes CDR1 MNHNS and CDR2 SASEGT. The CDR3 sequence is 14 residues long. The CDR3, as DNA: TGTGCCAGCACCCAAGGCGGGGGGGCAGATACGCAGTATTTT. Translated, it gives CASTQGGGADTQYF.

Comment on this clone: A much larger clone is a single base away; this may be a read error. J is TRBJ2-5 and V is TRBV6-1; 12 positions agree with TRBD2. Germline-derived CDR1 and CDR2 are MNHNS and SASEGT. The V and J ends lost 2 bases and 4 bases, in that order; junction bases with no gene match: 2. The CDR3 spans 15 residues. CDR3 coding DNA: TGTGCCAGCAGTGAACTAGCGGGGGGGCCAGAGACCCAGTACTTC. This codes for CASSELAGGPETQYF.

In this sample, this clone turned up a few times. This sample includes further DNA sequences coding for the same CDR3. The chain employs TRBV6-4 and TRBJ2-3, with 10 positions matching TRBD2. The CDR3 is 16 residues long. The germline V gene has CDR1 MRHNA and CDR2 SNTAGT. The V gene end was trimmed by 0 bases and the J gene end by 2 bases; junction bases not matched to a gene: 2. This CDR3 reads CASSDSSGGATDTQYF. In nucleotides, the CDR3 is TGTGCCAGCAGTGACTCGAGCGGGGGGGCCACAGATACGCAGTATTTT.

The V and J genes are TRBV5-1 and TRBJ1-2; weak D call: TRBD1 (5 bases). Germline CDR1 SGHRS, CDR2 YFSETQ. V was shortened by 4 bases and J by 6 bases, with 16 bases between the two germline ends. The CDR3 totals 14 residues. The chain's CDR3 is CASSPETDLDGYTF. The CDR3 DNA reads TGCGCCAGCAGCCCAGAGACAGACCTAGATGGCTACACCTTC. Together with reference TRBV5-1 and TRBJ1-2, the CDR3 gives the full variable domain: KAGVTQTPRYLIKTRGQQVTLSCSPISGHRSVSWYQQTPGQGLQFLFEYFSETQRNKGNFPGRFSGRQFSNSRSEMNVSTLELGDSALYLCASSPETDLDGYTFGSGTRLTVV.

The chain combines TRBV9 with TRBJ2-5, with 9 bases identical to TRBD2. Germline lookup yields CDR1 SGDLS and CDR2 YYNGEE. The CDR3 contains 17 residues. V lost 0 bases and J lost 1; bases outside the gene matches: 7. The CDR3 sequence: CASSVGSLAGPQETQYF. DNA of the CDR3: TGTGCCAGCAGCGTAGGGTCGCTAGCGGGGCCCCAAGAGACCCAGTACTTC.

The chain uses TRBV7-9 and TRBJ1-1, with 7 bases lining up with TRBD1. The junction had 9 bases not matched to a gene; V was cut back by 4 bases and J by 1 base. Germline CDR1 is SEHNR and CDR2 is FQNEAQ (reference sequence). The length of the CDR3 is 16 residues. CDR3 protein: CASSSPDGTANTEAFF. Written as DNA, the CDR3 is TGTGCCAGCAGCTCCCCGGACGGGACAGCGAACACTGAAGCTTTCTTT. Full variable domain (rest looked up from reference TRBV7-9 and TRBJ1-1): DTGVSQNPRHKITKRGQNVTFRCDPISEHNRLYWYRQTLGQGPEFLTYFQNEAQLEKSRLLSDRFSAERPKGSFSTLEIQRTEQGDSAMYLCASSSPDGTANTEAFFGQGTRLTVV.

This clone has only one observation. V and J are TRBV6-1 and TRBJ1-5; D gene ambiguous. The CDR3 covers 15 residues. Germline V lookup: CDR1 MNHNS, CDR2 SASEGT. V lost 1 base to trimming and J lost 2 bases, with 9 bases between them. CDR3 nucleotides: TGTGCCAGCAGTGAAGTTCCCCCTGGCAATCAGCCCCAGCATTTT. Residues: CASSEVPPGNQPQHF.

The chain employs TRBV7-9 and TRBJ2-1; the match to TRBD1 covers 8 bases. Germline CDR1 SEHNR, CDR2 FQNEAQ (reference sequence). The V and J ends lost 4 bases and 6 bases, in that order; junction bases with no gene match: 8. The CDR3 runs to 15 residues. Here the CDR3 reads CASSSGQGGFNEQFF. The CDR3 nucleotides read TGTGCCAGCAGCTCCGGACAGGGAGGATTCAATGAGCAGTTCTTC.

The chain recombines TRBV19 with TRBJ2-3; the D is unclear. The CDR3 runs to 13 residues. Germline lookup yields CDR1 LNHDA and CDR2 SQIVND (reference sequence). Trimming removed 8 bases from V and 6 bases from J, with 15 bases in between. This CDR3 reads CASFTVTWDTQYF. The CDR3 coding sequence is TGTGCCAGTTTTACGGTCACTTGGGATACGCAGTATTTT.

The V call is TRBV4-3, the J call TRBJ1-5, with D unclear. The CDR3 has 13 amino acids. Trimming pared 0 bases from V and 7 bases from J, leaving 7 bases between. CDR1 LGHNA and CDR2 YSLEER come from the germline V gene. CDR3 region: CASSQDQEQPQHF. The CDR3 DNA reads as TGCGCCAGCAGCCAAGATCAGGAACAGCCCCAGCATTTT.

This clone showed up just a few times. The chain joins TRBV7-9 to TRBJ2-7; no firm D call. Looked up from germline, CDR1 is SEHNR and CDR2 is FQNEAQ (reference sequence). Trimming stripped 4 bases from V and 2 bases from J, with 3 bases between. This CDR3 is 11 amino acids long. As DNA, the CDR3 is TGTGCCAGCAGCTCCACCTACGAGCAGTACTTC. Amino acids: CASSSTYEQYF. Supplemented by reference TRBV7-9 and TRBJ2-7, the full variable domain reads DTGVSQNPRHKITKRGQNVTFRCDPISEHNRLYWYRQTLGQGPEFLTYFQNEAQLEKSRLLSDRFSAERPKGSFSTLEIQRTEQGDSAMYLCASSSTYEQYFGPGTRLTVT.

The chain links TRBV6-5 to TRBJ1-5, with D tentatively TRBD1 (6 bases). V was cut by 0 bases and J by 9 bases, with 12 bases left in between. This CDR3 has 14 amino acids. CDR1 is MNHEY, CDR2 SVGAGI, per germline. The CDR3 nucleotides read TGTGCCAGCAGTTACTCACAGGGCCTGACGCCCCAGCATTTT. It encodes CASSYSQGLTPQHF.

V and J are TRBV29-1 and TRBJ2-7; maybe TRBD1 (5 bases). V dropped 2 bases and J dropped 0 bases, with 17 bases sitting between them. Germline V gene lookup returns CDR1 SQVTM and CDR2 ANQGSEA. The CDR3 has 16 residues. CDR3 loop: CSVESSGRGHSYEQYF. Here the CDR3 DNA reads TGCAGCGTTGAAAGCTCTGGAAGGGGCCACTCCTACGAGCAGTACTTC.

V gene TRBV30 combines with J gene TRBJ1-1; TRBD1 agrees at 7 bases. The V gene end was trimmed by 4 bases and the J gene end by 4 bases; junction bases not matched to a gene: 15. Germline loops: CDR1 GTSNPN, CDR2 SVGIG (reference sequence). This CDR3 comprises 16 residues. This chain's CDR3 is CAWTHPKTGRFTEAFF. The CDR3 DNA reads TGTGCCTGGACCCACCCAAAGACAGGGCGGTTCACTGAAGCTTTCTTT.

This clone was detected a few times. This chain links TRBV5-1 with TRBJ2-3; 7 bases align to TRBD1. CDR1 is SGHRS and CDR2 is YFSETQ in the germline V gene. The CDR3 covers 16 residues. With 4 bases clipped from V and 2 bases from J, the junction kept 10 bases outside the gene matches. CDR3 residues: CASSPSTGDYTDTQYF. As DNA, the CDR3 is TGCGCCAGCAGCCCTTCCACAGGGGATTACACAGATACGCAGTATTTT.